The T cell receptor beta chain under discussion was sequenced for a study of blood T cell repertoires in COVID-19 (dated by TCRdb to about 2020). Some background on the complete study: Samples from collaborators originated in the United States, Italy and Spain and spanned both the acute and convalescent phases of COVID-19. The material from the prospective study consisted of cDNA or gDNA derived from T cells, B-cell-depleted T cells, or PBMCs. Subjects who had been exposed to COVID-19, were actively infected with it, or had recovered from it provided the deeply sampled blood TCRbeta repertoires that made up the dataset. A freely available public database, intended as a resource for researchers studying the immune response to SARS-CoV-2, is where the repertoires were released. Samples were obtained from the ongoing ImmuneRACE study (first 160 participants) and from 950 to 1,500 subjects provided by 6 global collaborators. Nearly every sample came with metadata listing a de-identified subject ID, COVID-19 status, age in years and sex. Where available, HLA class I and class II types were obtained from metadata supplied by the sample provider rather than from assay-based typing. Here is what the overall study found, with its caveats: How much clinical and demographic metadata was included differed by source and by participant, and the metadata was provided uncurated.

This clone turned up a few times. The clone's antigen remains unknown. No quality values exist for individual bases; no much larger clone is one base distant. The collaborating institutions used their own protocols to collect whole blood in K2EDTA tubes. Collaborator samples were shipped for TCRbeta analysis as frozen whole blood, isolated PBMCs, or DNA extracted from either sample type. The immunoSEQ Assay, a bias-controlled multiplex PCR, was used to amplify TCRbeta CDR3 regions from genomic DNA. Processing in the source paper ran as follows. The number of nucleated cells in each sample was estimated from the amplification of reference gene primers within the assay. Sequence reads were collapsed and filtered to measure the absolute abundance of every unique TCRbeta CDR3 rearrangement. For each sample, productive Simpson clonality was calculated as the square root of Simpson's diversity index over productive rearrangements. Drawn from immuneACCESS, this table holds only the in-frame rearrangements with V and J called that TCRdb kept. Clones are partly lost; checked studies trace under half to an unresolved V gene and leave the rest unexplained. V, J and clone size reflect that table, while D and trimming were determined from the DNA. The sample profile shows fewer than 250,000 clones; about 88% of them were found once. Clones ranked in the top ten supply about 0.93% of the sample.

The CDR3 measures 17 amino acids from cysteine to phenylalanine. CDR3 DNA only is kept here, 51 bases in frame from base 1. V is cut back by 1 base and J by 2 bases, with 6 bases in the junction unmatched. The germline V gene gives CDR1 as MNHNS and CDR2 as SASEGT. The chain couples TRBV6-1 to TRBJ1-2; TRBD1 aligns with 11 central bases. This TCR was recovered from a man aged 35-49 years with acute or convalescent COVID-19. The sample taken for sequencing was peripheral blood. The sequence in DNA is TGTGCCAGCAGTGAAGAAGGGGGACAGGGGGGAAACTATGGCTACACCTTC. Protein translation: CASSEEGGQGGNYGYTF.